The present entry profiles one T cell receptor beta chain with its context. It lacks a known antigen. Per-nucleotide qualities are absent, and no much larger clonotype sits a single base away. Collaborating institutions collected whole blood in K2EDTA tubes following their own protocols. For TCRbeta analysis, collaborators shipped samples in one of three forms: frozen whole blood, isolated PBMCs, or DNA extracted from either of those sample types. TCRbeta CDR3 regions were amplified from genomic DNA using the immunoSEQ Assay, a bias-controlled multiplex PCR. In the authors' own workflow: Nucleated cell counts per sample were estimated from amplification of reference gene primers within the assay. To quantify the absolute abundance of each unique TCRbeta CDR3 rearrangement, sequence reads were collapsed and filtered. For each sample, productive Simpson clonality was calculated by taking the square root of Simpson's diversity index across productive rearrangements. The immuneACCESS repertoire file appears here via TCRdb, limited to in-frame rearrangements. These files lack a portion of the clones; in checked studies, under half of the deficit traces to unresolved V genes, and the cause of the others is not known. Clone size and V and J calls were adopted from that table, with D and trimming inferred from the DNA. A total of 9,500 to 13,000 clones appear in this sample, around 78% of them only once. The top ten clones comprise about an eighth of the sample.

The source of the sample is a study of blood T cell repertoires in COVID-19 (dated by TCRdb to 2018 to 2020). Regarding the research as a whole: Samples from collaborators originated in the United States, Italy and Spain and spanned both the acute and convalescent phases of COVID-19. Where HLA class I and class II types were available, the types were taken from metadata supplied by the sample provider, not from assay-based typing. The dataset comprised deeply sampled blood TCRbeta repertoires from subjects exposed to, actively infected with, or recovered from COVID-19. The prospective study material was composed of cDNA or gDNA derived from T cells, B-cell-depleted T cells, or PBMCs. Sample metadata almost always included a de-identified subject ID, COVID-19 status, age in years and sex. The samples were drawn from the first 160 participants of the ongoing ImmuneRACE study and from under 1,500 subjects provided by 6 global collaborators. A freely available public database, intended as a resource for researchers studying the immune response to SARS-CoV-2, is where the repertoires were released.

Study-level results and caveats: How much clinical and demographic metadata was included differed by source and by participant, and the metadata was provided uncurated.

Material: peripheral blood. This clonotype was obtained from a human donor in a cohort sampled during active COVID-19.

Here is the DNA: TGTGCCAGTAGTACTACCCCCGGGACAGGGGGGAGGTTGGGGGAGCTGTTTTTT. It is translated as CASSTTPGTGGRLGELFF. The V gene is TRBV19 and the J gene is TRBJ2-2, with 11 junctional bases fitting TRBD1. The CDR3 spans 18 residues, from the cysteine through the phenylalanine. Only the CDR3 part of the read is kept: 54 bases, read in frame from the first base. Sequences LNHDA (CDR1) and SQIVND (CDR2) are obtained from the germline V gene (reference sequence). Compared with germline, V lacks 4 bases and J lacks 8 bases; bases without a gene match: 15.